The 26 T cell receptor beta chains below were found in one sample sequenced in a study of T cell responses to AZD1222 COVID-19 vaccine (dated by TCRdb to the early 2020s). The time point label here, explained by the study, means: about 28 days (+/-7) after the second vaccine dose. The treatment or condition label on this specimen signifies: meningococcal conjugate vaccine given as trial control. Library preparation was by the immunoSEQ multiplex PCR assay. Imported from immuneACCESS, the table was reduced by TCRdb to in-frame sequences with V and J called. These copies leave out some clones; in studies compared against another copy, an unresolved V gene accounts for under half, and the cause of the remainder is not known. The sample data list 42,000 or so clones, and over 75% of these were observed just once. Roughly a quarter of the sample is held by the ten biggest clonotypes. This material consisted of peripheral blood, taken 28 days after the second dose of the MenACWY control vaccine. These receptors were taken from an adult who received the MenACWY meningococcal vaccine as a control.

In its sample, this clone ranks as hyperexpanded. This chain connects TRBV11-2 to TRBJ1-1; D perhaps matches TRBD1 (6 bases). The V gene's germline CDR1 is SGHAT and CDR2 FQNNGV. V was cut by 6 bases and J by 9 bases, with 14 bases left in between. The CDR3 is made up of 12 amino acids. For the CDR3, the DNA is TGTGCCAGCAGTTTGGACAGCGCTCAAGCTTTCTTT. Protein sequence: CASSLDSAQAFF.

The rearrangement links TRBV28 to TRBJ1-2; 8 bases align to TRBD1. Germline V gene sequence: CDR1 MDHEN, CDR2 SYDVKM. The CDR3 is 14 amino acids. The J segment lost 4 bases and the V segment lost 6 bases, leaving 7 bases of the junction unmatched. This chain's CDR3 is CASSLQGVLYGYTF. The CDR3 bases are TGTGCCAGCAGCCTACAGGGGGTTCTCTATGGCTACACCTTC.

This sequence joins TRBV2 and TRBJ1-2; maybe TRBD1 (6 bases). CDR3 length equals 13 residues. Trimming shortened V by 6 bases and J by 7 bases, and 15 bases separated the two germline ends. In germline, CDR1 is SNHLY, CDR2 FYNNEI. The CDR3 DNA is TGTGCCAGCAGCCGGACAGAACCTAGTGGCTACACCTTC. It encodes CASSRTEPSGYTF.

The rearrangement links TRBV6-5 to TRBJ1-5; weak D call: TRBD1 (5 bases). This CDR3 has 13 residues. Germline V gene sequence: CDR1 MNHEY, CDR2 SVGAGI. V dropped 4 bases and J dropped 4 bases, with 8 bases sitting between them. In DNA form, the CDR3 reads TGTGCCAGCAGTTCCAGGGCTAATCAGCCCCAGCATTTT. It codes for CASSSRANQPQHF.

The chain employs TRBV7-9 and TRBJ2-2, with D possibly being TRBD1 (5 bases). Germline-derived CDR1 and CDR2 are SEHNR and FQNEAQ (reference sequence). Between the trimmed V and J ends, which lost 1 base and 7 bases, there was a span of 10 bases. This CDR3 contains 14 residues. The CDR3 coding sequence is TGTGCCAGCAGCTTAGAGACAGTTGGCGGGGAGCTGTTTTTT. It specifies CASSLETVGGELFF.

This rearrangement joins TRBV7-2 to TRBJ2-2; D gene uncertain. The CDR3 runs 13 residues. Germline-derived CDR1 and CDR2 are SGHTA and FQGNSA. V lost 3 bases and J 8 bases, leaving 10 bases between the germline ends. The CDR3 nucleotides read TGTGCCAGCAGCTTTTCCCGGGTTGGGGAGCTGTTTTTT. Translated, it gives CASSFSRVGELFF.

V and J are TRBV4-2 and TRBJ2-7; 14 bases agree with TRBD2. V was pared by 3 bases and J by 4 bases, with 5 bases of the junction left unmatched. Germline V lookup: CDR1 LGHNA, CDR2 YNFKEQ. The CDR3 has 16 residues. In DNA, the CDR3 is TGTGCCAGCAGCCAGGCGACTAGCGGGAGGGTTTACGAGCAGTACTTC. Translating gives CASSQATSGRVYEQYF.

The CDR3 region has the DNA TGCGCCAGCAGGTTCAGCGGGGACACCGGGGAGCTGTTTTTT. This codes for CASRFSGDTGELFF. The V gene is TRBV5-1, the J gene TRBJ2-2; 7 bases map to TRBD2. V shed 5 bases and J 3 bases; nucleotides not matched to a gene: 4. The germline V gene has CDR1 SGHRS and CDR2 YFSETQ. The CDR3 extends over 14 amino acids. The full variable domain, its missing parts supplied by reference TRBV5-1 and TRBJ2-2, is KAGVTQTPRYLIKTRGQQVTLSCSPISGHRSVSWYQQTPGQGLQFLFEYFSETQRNKGNFPGRFSGRQFSNSRSEMNVSTLELGDSALYLCASRFSGDTGELFFGEGSRLTVL.

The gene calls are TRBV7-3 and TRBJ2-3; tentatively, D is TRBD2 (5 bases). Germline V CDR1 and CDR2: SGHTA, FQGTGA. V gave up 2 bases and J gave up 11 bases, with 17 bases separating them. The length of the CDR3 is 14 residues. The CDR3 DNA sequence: TGTGCCAGCAGCTTAGGTATTCTCTCACGGGAGCAGTATTTT. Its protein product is CASSLGILSREQYF.

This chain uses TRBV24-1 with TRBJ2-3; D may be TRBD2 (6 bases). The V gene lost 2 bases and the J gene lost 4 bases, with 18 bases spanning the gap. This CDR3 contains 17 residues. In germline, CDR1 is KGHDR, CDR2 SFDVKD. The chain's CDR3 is CATSDSLAAKFSDTQYF. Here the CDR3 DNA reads TGTGCCACCAGTGATTCGTTAGCGGCAAAATTTTCAGATACGCAGTATTTT.

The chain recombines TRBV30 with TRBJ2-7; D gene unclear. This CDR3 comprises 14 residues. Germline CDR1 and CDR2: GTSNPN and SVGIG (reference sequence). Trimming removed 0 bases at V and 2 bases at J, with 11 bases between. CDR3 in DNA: TGTGCCTGGAGTGTGGGAAGCAGTGCCTACGAGCAGTACTTC. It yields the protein CAWSVGSSAYEQYF.

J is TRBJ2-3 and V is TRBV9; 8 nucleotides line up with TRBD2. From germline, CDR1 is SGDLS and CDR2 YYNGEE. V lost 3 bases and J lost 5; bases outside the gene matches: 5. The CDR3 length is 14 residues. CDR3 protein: CASSESGSQDTQYF. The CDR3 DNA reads TGTGCCAGCAGCGAGAGCGGGAGTCAAGATACGCAGTATTTT.

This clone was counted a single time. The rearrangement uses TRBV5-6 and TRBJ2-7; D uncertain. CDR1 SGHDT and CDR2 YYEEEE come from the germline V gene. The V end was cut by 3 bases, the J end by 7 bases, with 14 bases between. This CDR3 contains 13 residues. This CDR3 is CASSSFFAWEQYF. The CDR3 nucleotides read TGTGCCAGCAGCTCCTTTTTCGCCTGGGAGCAGTACTTC.

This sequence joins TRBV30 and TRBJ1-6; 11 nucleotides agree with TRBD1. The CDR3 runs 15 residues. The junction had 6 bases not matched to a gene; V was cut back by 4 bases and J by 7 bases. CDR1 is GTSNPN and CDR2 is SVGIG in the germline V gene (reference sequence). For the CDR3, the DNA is TGTGCCTGGAACTCTGGACAGGGGGCAAATTCACCCCTCCACTTT. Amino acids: CAWNSGQGANSPLHF.

DNA for the CDR3: TGTGCCAGTAGCGCCCTCCCGCCCCAGCGGGAGTTCCTAGATACGCAGTATTTT. Encoded protein: CASSALPPQREFLDTQYF. This chain joins TRBV19 and TRBJ2-3; 8 nucleotides match TRBD2. The trim removed 6 bases at V and 5 bases at J, leaving 19 bases unmatched. This CDR3 region has 18 residues. Germline-derived CDR1 and CDR2 are LNHDA and SQIVND (reference sequence). Full variable domain (rest looked up from reference TRBV19 and TRBJ2-3): DGGITQSPKYLFRKEGQNVTLSCEQNLNHDAMYWYRQDPGQGLRLIYYSQIVNDFQKGDIAEGYSVSREKKESFPLTVTSAQKNPTAFYLCASSALPPQREFLDTQYFGPGTRLTVL.

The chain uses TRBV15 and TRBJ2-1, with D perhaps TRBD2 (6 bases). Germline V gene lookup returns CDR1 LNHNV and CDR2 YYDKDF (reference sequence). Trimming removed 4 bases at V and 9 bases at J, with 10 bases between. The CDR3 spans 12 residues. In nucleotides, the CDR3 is TGTGCCACCAGCAAGAGGGAGGTTGAGCAGTTCTTC. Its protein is CATSKREVEQFF.

CDR3 nucleotide sequence: TGTGCCAGCAGTCACAATCGGGGTTTCTATGGCTACACCTTC. It codes for CASSHNRGFYGYTF. The chain employs TRBV28 and TRBJ1-2; D ambiguous. Germline CDR1 and CDR2: MDHEN and SYDVKM. CDR3 length: 14 residues. V was clipped by 5 bases and J by 4 bases, with 14 bases between them.

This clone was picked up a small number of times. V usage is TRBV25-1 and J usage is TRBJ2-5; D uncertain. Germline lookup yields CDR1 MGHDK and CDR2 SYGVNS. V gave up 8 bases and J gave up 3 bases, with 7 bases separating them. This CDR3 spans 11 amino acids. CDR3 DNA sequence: TGTGCCAGCGCCCGCGAAGAGACCCAGTACTTC. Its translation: CASAREETQYF.

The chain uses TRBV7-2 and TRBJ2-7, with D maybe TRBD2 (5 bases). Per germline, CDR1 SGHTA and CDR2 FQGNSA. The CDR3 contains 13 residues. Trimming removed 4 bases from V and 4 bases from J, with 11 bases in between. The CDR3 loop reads CASSSPDLYEQYF. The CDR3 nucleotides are TGTGCCAGCAGCTCCCCGGACTTGTACGAGCAGTACTTC.

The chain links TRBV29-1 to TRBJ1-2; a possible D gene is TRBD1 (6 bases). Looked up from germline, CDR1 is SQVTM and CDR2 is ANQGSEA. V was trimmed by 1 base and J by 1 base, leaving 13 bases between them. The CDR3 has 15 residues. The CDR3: CSVEGQGKRNYGYTF. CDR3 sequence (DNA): TGCAGCGTTGAAGGCCAGGGGAAACGTAACTATGGCTACACCTTC. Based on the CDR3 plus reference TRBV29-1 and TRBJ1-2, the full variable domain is SAVISQKPSRDICQRGTSLTIQCQVDSQVTMMFWYRQQPGQSLTLIATANQGSEATYESGFVIDKFPISRPNLTFSTLTVSNMSPEDSSIYLCSVEGQGKRNYGYTFGSGTRLTVV.

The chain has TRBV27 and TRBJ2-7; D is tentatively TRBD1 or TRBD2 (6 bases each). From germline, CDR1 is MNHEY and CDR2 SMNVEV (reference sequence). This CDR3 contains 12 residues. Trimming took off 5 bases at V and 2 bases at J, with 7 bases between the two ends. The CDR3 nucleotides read TGTGCCAGCAGTGGGGGGCCCTACGAGCAGTACTTC. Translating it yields CASSGGPYEQYF.

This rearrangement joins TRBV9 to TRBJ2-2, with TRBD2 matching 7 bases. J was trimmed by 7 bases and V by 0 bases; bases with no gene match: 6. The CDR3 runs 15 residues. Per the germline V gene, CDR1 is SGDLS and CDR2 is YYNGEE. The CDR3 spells CASSVVSSGDGELFF. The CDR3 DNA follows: TGTGCCAGCAGCGTAGTCTCTAGCGGCGACGGGGAGCTGTTTTTT.

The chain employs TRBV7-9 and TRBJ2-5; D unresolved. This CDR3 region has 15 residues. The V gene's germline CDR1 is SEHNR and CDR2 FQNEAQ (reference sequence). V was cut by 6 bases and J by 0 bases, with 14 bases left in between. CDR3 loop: CASSRILTNQETQYF. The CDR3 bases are TGTGCCAGCAGTCGAATATTGACCAACCAAGAGACCCAGTACTTC.

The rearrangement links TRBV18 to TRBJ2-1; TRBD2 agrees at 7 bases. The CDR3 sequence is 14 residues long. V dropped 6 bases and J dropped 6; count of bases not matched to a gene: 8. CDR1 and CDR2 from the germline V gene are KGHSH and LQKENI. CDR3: CASSGRLALNEQFF. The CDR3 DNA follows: TGTGCCAGCTCCGGACGACTAGCTCTCAATGAGCAGTTCTTC.

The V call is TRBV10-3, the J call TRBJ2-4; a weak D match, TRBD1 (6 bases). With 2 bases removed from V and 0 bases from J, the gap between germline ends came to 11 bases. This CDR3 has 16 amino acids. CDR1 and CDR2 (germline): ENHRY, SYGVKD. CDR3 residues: CAISELGQLAKNIQYF. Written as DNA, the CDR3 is TGTGCCATCAGTGAGCTTGGACAGCTAGCCAAAAACATTCAGTACTTC.

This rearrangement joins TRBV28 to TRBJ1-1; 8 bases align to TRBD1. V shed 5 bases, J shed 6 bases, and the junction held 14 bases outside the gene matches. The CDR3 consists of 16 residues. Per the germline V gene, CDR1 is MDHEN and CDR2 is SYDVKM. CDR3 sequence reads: CASSPPARGPGPEAFF. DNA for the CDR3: TGTGCCAGCAGTCCCCCTGCCAGGGGGCCCGGCCCTGAAGCTTTCTTT.